These 7 T cell receptor beta chains were sequenced from one sample in a study of T cell responses to AZD1222 COVID-19 vaccine. Clones were sequenced by immunoSEQ multiplex PCR, and TCRdb holds only the in-frame ones, with some missing. The sample consists of about 150,000 clones, 80% to 95% of them appearing once. The specimen comprised peripheral blood, sampled 28 days after the second AZD1222 dose. These receptors were obtained from an adult who received the AZD1222 COVID-19 vaccine.

V and J are TRBV5-1 and TRBJ1-5; no clear D gene. This CDR3 contains 15 residues. Germline-derived CDR1 and CDR2 are SGHRS and YFSETQ. V was pared by 0 bases and J by 6 bases, with 13 bases between. The CDR3 coding sequence is TGCGCCAGCAGCTTGGCTCCCGGGGAAGGTCAGCCCCAGCATTTT. It is translated as CASSLAPGEGQPQHF.

CDR3 residues: CASIIGTWNTEAFF. The CDR3 DNA reads TGTGCCAGCATCATCGGGACATGGAACACTGAAGCTTTCTTT. This chain connects TRBV28 to TRBJ1-1; TRBD1 might be the D (6 bases). CDR3 length equals 14 residues. V was pared by 7 bases and J by 1 base, with 13 bases between. CDR1 and CDR2 from the germline V gene are MDHEN and SYDVKM.

This chain joins TRBV30 and TRBJ1-1; TRBD1 agrees at 9 bases. V was clipped by 1 base and J by 4 bases; unmatched bases: 7. Germline loops: CDR1 GTSNPN, CDR2 SVGIG (reference sequence). The CDR3 loop spans 15 amino acids. CDR3 coding DNA: TGTGCCTGGAGTGGAGACAGGGGGTTGGGCACTGAAGCTTTCTTT. This translates into CAWSGDRGLGTEAFF.

The chain combines TRBV18 with TRBJ1-5; D might be TRBD1 (6 bases). The CDR3 spans 13 residues. Germline-derived CDR1 and CDR2 are KGHSH and LQKENI. The V end lost 5 bases, the J end lost 4 bases, and 9 bases lay between the germline ends. CDR3 coding DNA: TGTGCCAGCTCAAGACAGGAGAATCAGCCCCAGCATTTT. Amino acids: CASSRQENQPQHF.

J is TRBJ2-4 and V is TRBV5-1; 9 bases align to TRBD1. Germline lookup yields CDR1 SGHRS and CDR2 YFSETQ. J gave up 4 bases and V 0 bases, and 2 bases lay outside the gene matches. This CDR3 comprises 15 residues. CDR3 sequence reads: CASSLEDRGKNIQYF. Written as DNA, the CDR3 is TGCGCCAGCAGCTTGGAGGACAGGGGAAAAAACATTCAGTACTTC.

V gene TRBV5-4 combines with J gene TRBJ2-7; no clear D. Trimming shortened V by 3 bases and J by 5 bases, and 12 bases separated the two germline ends. Per germline, CDR1 SGHNT and CDR2 YYREEE (reference sequence). The CDR3 runs to 13 residues. DNA for the CDR3: TGTGCCAGCAGCTCGAGTGGTGCCCACGAGCAGTACTTC. Translation: CASSSSGAHEQYF.

V gene TRBV28 combines with J gene TRBJ1-1; TRBD1 agrees at 8 bases. This CDR3 is 14 amino acids long. Per the germline V gene, CDR1 is MDHEN and CDR2 is SYDVKM. V was pared by 6 bases and J by 8 bases, with 11 bases of the junction left unmatched. The CDR3 reads CASSRDRGYSEAFF. The DNA of the CDR3 is TGTGCCAGCAGCCGAGACAGGGGCTACTCCGAAGCTTTCTTT.